Listed here are 27 T cell receptor beta chains from one sample, sequenced in a study of radiotherapy plus CTLA-4 blockade in lung cancer. Using immunoSEQ multiplex PCR, the repertoire was profiled, and TCRdb retains in-frame clones only, with some absent. The profile covers some 96,000 clones, with 80% to 90% appearing a single time and about 5.3% taken by the ten largest. The sequencing here drew on peripheral blood, taken from a patient treated with radiotherapy plus ipilimumab. Source of these receptors: a human donor with non-small cell lung cancer that progressed on radiotherapy plus ipilimumab.

The DNA of the CDR3 is TGCGCCAGCAGCCAACCAGGCGGGGGTACTTACAATGAGCAGTTCTTC. Protein sequence: CASSQPGGGTYNEQFF. V gene TRBV5-1 combines with J gene TRBJ2-1; 7 bases align to TRBD2. The CDR3 length is 16 residues. CDR1 and CDR2 from the germline V gene are SGHRS and YFSETQ. V was clipped by 4 bases and J by 4 bases; unmatched bases: 11.

This chain links TRBV10-3 with TRBJ2-7; D is perhaps TRBD1 or TRBD2 (6 bases each). This CDR3 has 21 amino acids. V was clipped by 3 bases and J by 3 bases, with 33 bases between them. CDR1 and CDR2 from the germline V gene are ENHRY and SYGVKD. The CDR3 sequence: CAISDRGSKGGQSATDYEQYF. The CDR3 DNA follows: TGTGCCATCAGTGATCGGGGTTCGAAGGGGGGCCAGTCAGCTACGGACTACGAGCAGTACTTC.

This clone was recorded once. The chain uses TRBV27 and TRBJ2-5, with D possibly matching TRBD2 (7 bases). The CDR3 has 15 amino acids. V was shortened by 7 bases and J by 5 bases, with 20 bases between the two germline ends. The germline gives CDR1 MNHEY, CDR2 SMNVEV (reference sequence). The CDR3 sequence is CASTQSAGEGETQYF. In DNA, the CDR3 is TGTGCCAGCACCCAGTCGGCAGGGGAGGGGGAGACCCAGTACTTC.

This chain uses TRBV30 with TRBJ1-5; D is undetermined. The V gene's germline CDR1 is GTSNPN and CDR2 SVGIG (reference sequence). V was shortened by 1 base and J by 6 bases, with 10 bases between the two germline ends. This CDR3 contains 13 residues. The CDR3 region is CAWSAGLGQPQHF. CDR3 sequence (DNA): TGTGCCTGGAGTGCCGGGTTGGGTCAGCCCCAGCATTTT. Variable domain in full (rest from reference TRBV30 and TRBJ1-5): SQTIHQWPATLVQPVGSPLSLECTVEGTSNPNLYWYRQAAGRGLQLLFYSVGIGQISSEVPQNLSASRPQDRQFILSSKKLLLSDSGFYLCAWSAGLGQPQHFGDGTRLSIL.

The chain uses TRBV30 and TRBJ2-7; D unclear. This CDR3 region has 12 residues. Germline V lookup: CDR1 GTSNPN, CDR2 SVGIG (reference sequence). Trimming left V 3 bases short and J 2 bases short, with 8 bases between. CDR3 loop: CAWSGDTYEQYF. The CDR3, as DNA: TGTGCCTGGAGCGGCGATACCTACGAGCAGTACTTC.

The rearrangement links TRBV2 to TRBJ2-7; D remains unclear. Germline-derived CDR1 and CDR2 are SNHLY and FYNNEI. V gave up 6 bases and J gave up 6 bases, with 15 bases separating them. The CDR3 sequence is 13 residues long. The CDR3 DNA is TGTGCCAGCAGCCCCTGGTGGCGTTTCGAGCAGTACTTC. This codes for CASSPWWRFEQYF.

The rearrangement uses TRBV6-5 and TRBJ2-2, with D uncertain. Trimming left V 6 bases short and J 5 bases short, with 7 bases between. Germline CDR1 and CDR2: MNHEY and SVGAGI. The CDR3 totals 12 residues. CDR3 residues: CASSSPTGELFF. Here the CDR3 DNA reads TGTGCCAGCAGCTCCCCGACCGGGGAGCTGTTTTTT.

The rearrangement joins TRBV5-1 to TRBJ2-1; TRBD2 matches 10 bases. V was pared by 5 bases and J by 0 bases, with 5 bases of the junction left unmatched. Germline V gives CDR1 SGHRS, CDR2 YFSETQ. This CDR3 spans 16 amino acids. CDR3 DNA: TGCGCCAGCAGACTAGCGGGACCAAGCTCCTACAATGAGCAGTTCTTC. As protein: CASRLAGPSSYNEQFF.

This chain uses TRBV2 with TRBJ2-2; D is possibly TRBD1 or TRBD2 (5 bases each). The ends were cut back, 8 bases at V and 0 bases at J, with 10 bases in the middle. The CDR3 has 14 amino acids. CDR1 is SNHLY and CDR2 is FYNNEI in the germline V gene. The CDR3 reads CASSWGTNTGELFF. The DNA for the CDR3 is TGTGCCAGCTCGTGGGGGACGAACACCGGGGAGCTGTTTTTT.

V usage is TRBV27 and J usage is TRBJ1-5; D is undetermined. The germline V gene encodes CDR1 MNHEY and CDR2 SMNVEV (reference sequence). V was clipped by 3 bases and J by 9 bases, with 15 bases between them. The CDR3 length is 14 residues. Here the CDR3 reads CASSFSQRTGPQHF. DNA of the CDR3: TGTGCCAGCAGTTTTTCGCAACGGACGGGGCCCCAGCATTTT.

The V and J genes are TRBV7-2 and TRBJ2-7; D is ambiguous. The CDR3 runs 13 residues. Trimming left V 1 base short and J 3 bases short, with 7 bases between. CDR1 and CDR2 from the germline V gene are SGHTA and FQGNSA. The DNA of the CDR3 is TGTGCCAGCAGCTTAGGACTTAACTACGAGCAGTACTTC. The encoded protein is CASSLGLNYEQYF.

The chain links TRBV5-6 to TRBJ2-1; D is perhaps TRBD2 (6 bases). V was shortened by 2 bases and J by 5 bases, with 14 bases between the two germline ends. CDR3 size: 15 residues. The germline CDR1 and CDR2 sequences are SGHDT and YYEEEE. The CDR3 reads CASSLVGGSDNEQFF. The CDR3 DNA reads as TGTGCCAGCAGCTTAGTCGGGGGATCGGACAATGAGCAGTTCTTC.

The V and J genes are TRBV29-1 and TRBJ1-2; no definite D call. Germline V lookup: CDR1 SQVTM, CDR2 ANQGSEA. V shed 6 bases and J shed 1 base, with 12 bases lying between them. This CDR3 is 13 amino acids long. The CDR3 sequence is CSVRLNLNYGYTF. Here the CDR3 DNA reads TGCAGCGTACGCCTAAATCTTAACTATGGCTACACCTTC.

This clone was picked up a small number of times. The chain uses TRBV5-4 and TRBJ2-5, with TRBD2 matching over 10 bases. Per the germline V gene, CDR1 is SGHNT and CDR2 is YYREEE (reference sequence). CDR3 length: 14 amino acids. The trim removed 0 bases at V and 5 bases at J, leaving 1 base unmatched. This CDR3 reads CASSLASGSETQYF. DNA of the CDR3: TGTGCCAGCAGCTTGGCTAGCGGGAGCGAGACCCAGTACTTC.

This clone occurred a few times. The chain joins TRBV7-9 to TRBJ2-3, with TRBD2 matching over 16 bases. The germline gives CDR1 SEHNR, CDR2 FQNEAQ (reference sequence). With 5 bases clipped from V and 1 base from J, the junction kept 6 bases outside the gene matches. CDR3 length: 18 residues. CDR3 residues: CASSRGLAGGGRTDTQYF. The CDR3 DNA follows: TGTGCCAGCAGCCGGGGACTAGCGGGAGGGGGTCGCACAGATACGCAGTATTTT.

This sequence joins TRBV30 and TRBJ1-1; 7 bases line up with TRBD1. The CDR3 has 15 amino acids. The V gene end was trimmed by 3 bases and the J gene end by 5 bases; junction bases not matched to a gene: 12. Germline values: CDR1 GTSNPN, CDR2 SVGIG (reference sequence). The CDR3 loop is CAWRTGTVGETEAFF. The CDR3 DNA reads as TGTGCCTGGAGAACCGGGACAGTGGGGGAAACTGAAGCTTTCTTT.

This chain links TRBV2 with TRBJ1-2; D remains ambiguous. This CDR3 region has 14 residues. CDR1 and CDR2 from the germline V gene are SNHLY and FYNNEI. The ends were cut back, 4 bases at V and 4 bases at J, with 13 bases in the middle. CDR3 amino acids: CASSAVKQSYGYTF. The CDR3 DNA sequence: TGTGCCAGCAGTGCGGTGAAACAGAGCTATGGCTACACCTTC.

The rearrangement joins TRBV6-1 to TRBJ2-1, with D unclear. There are 15 residues in the CDR3. The V end was cut by 3 bases, the J end by 8 bases, with 17 bases between. In germline, CDR1 is MNHNS, CDR2 SASEGT. CDR3 loop: CASSDVGSPWDEQFF. As DNA, the CDR3 is TGTGCCAGCAGTGATGTCGGTTCACCGTGGGATGAGCAGTTCTTC.

The J gene is TRBJ1-4, the V gene TRBV5-1; a weak D match, TRBD1 (5 bases). The V and J ends lost 6 bases and 3 bases respectively, with 9 bases between them. This CDR3 is built from 13 residues. The V gene's germline CDR1 is SGHRS and CDR2 YFSETQ. Here the CDR3 reads CASKRGSNEKLFF. The CDR3 DNA reads as TGCGCCAGCAAACGGGGGTCTAATGAAAAACTGTTTTTT.

The chain carries TRBV7-6 and TRBJ2-2; D may be TRBD1 (5 bases). Germline V CDR1 and CDR2: SGHVS, FNYEAQ. The CDR3 runs to 15 residues. V shed 5 bases and J shed 1 base, with 11 bases lying between them. CDR3 nucleotide sequence: TGTGCCAGCAGCATGCAGGGTGGGAACACCGGGGAGCTGTTTTTT. Protein sequence: CASSMQGGNTGELFF.

This clone appeared once. V is TRBV5-1 and J is TRBJ2-3, with 7 bases that match TRBD2. The V segment lost 2 bases and the J segment 6 bases; nucleotides outside the gene matches: 6. From germline, CDR1 is SGHRS and CDR2 YFSETQ. This CDR3 region has 14 residues. The CDR3, as DNA: TGCGCCAGCAGCTTCGGCGGGAGCTTTGATACGCAGTATTTT. Protein product: CASSFGGSFDTQYF.

Only one count was recorded for this clone. CDR3 protein: CASSPQGADEKLFF. DNA of the CDR3: TGTGCCAGCAGCCCCCAGGGGGCAGATGAAAAACTGTTTTTT. The V and J genes are TRBV25-1 and TRBJ1-4, with 8 bases matching TRBD1. The ends lost 6 bases at V and 6 bases at J; junction bases unmatched: 6. Germline assignment: CDR1 MGHDK and CDR2 SYGVNS. This CDR3 spans 14 amino acids.

The chain joins TRBV25-1 to TRBJ2-3; TRBD2 agrees at 8 bases. The germline gives CDR1 MGHDK, CDR2 SYGVNS. Trimming took 1 base from V and 1 from J; bases not matched to a gene: 10. The CDR3 extends over 18 amino acids. CDR3: CASSESSGSAGGTDTQYF. The CDR3 nucleotides read TGTGCCAGCAGTGAATCTAGCGGGTCGGCGGGCGGCACAGATACGCAGTATTTT.

The V call is TRBV27, the J call TRBJ1-1; the D is unclear. Germline CDR1 MNHEY, CDR2 SMNVEV (reference sequence). The CDR3 length is 14 residues. V shed 6 bases and J shed 2 bases, with 13 bases lying between them. CDR3 sequence: CASRLVGKNTEAFF. CDR3 nucleotide sequence: TGTGCCAGCAGATTGGTTGGGAAAAACACTGAAGCTTTCTTT.

This rearrangement joins TRBV27 to TRBJ1-1; D ambiguous. The CDR3 covers 14 residues. Trimming took off 0 bases at V and 5 bases at J, with 10 bases between the two ends. Germline V gene lookup returns CDR1 MNHEY and CDR2 SMNVEV (reference sequence). The CDR3 DNA follows: TGTGCCAGCAGTTTATCGAGAGGGAGGACTGAAGCTTTCTTT. It is translated as CASSLSRGRTEAFF.

The rearrangement uses TRBV29-1 and TRBJ2-3; possible D gene TRBD2, 7 bases. This CDR3 comprises 15 residues. The V and J ends lost 2 bases and 8 bases respectively, with 20 bases between them. CDR1 SQVTM and CDR2 ANQGSEA come from the germline V gene. CDR3 protein: CSVEYGGGSGGTQYF. Written as DNA, the CDR3 is TGCAGCGTTGAATATGGGGGCGGGAGTGGTGGTACGCAGTATTTT.

The chain recombines TRBV30 with TRBJ1-2, with 7 bases matching TRBD1. The length of the CDR3 is 13 residues. Germline trimming cut 4 bases from V and 4 bases from J; bases unmatched to any gene: 6. The germline V gene encodes CDR1 GTSNPN and CDR2 SVGIG (reference sequence). CDR3 nucleotides: TGTGCCTGGAACGACAGGGAGGTCTATGGCTACACCTTC. It is translated as CAWNDREVYGYTF.